Listed below are T cell receptor beta chains from one sample, sequenced in a study of breast tumors, draining lymph nodes, adjacent tissues. TCRdb reprocessed the multiplex PCR reads with MiXCR, giving one entry per CDR3 protein. The data contain tens of thousands of distinct CDR3 sequences, over 30% of them singletons. The sequenced sample was breast tumor tissue. The origin of the receptors is a female donor with breast cancer. Some clones in this sample may be carry-over from other donors' samples. CDR3s include the opening cysteine and the closing phenylalanine or tryptophan. D genes are given only for firm matches. Not all rows give a size; the values are once, few, many and, for expanded clones, a class.

j_call	d_call	clone_size	cdr3_length	v_call	cdr3_nt	cdr3_aa
TRBJ2-3	NA	many	15	TRBV14	TGTGCCAGCAGCCGGCAACTAGCCAACACAGATACGCAGTATTTT	CASSRQLANTDTQYF
TRBJ2-3	TRBD2	many	18	TRBV20-1	TGCAGTGCTAGTCTTAAGCAAGGGACTAGCGGGAGTGGAGATACGCAGTATTTT	CSASLKQGTSGSGDTQYF
TRBJ1-2	TRBD1	many	15	TRBV11-2	TGTGCCAGCAGCCTTGGACAGGGGGCGAGTTATGGCTACACCTTC	CASSLGQGASYGYTF
TRBJ2-3	NA	many	15	TRBV5-6	TGTGCCAGCAGCTTGTCGGCTAGCTACACAGATACGCAGTATTTT	CASSLSASYTDTQYF
TRBJ2-3	TRBD1	many	14	TRBV6-5	TGTGCCAGCGGACAGGGGGCGACCACAGATACGCAGTATTTT	CASGQGATTDTQYF
TRBJ2-5	NA	NA	12	TRBV2	TGTGCCAGCAGTGGGGGTGAAGAGACCCAGTACTTC	CASSGGEETQYF
TRBJ1-2	TRBD1	many	12	TRBV5-6	TGTGCCAGCAGCCCGACAGGGGGCGGCTACACCTTC	CASSPTGGGYTF
TRBJ2-1	TRBD1	few	16	TRBV5-6	TGTGCCAGCAGCCCAGACAGGGGGCAAAGCTGGGATGAGCAGTTCTTC	CASSPDRGQSWDEQFF
TRBJ1-5	NA	few	13	TRBV6-6	TGTGCCAGCGTAGGATATAGCAATCAGCCCCAGCATTTT	CASVGYSNQPQHF
TRBJ2-7	NA	many	12	TRBV30	TGTGCCTGGAGTCCTCAGGGTTACGAGCAGTACTTC	CAWSPQGYEQYF
TRBJ2-3	NA	many	17	TRBV5-4	TGTGCCAGCAGCTTGGACCTCGTCAGGGGCCACACAGATACGCAGTATTTT	CASSLDLVRGHTDTQYF
TRBJ2-1	NA	many	17	TRBV6-5	TGTGCCAGCAGTTACCGCCAAGCAGCGGCCTCCTACAATGAGCAGTTCTTC	CASSYRQAAASYNEQFF
TRBJ2-5	NA	many	15	TRBV5-6	TGTGCCAGCAGTAGGATTCAGGGGGGGCAAGAGACCCAGTACTTC	CASSRIQGGQETQYF
TRBJ2-3	NA	NA	15	TRBV6-1	TGTGCCAGCAGTGGGAGGGGACAGAGCACAGATACGCAGTATTTT	CASSGRGQSTDTQYF
TRBJ1-2	TRBD1	many	14	TRBV12-3/TRBV12-4	TGTGCCAGCAGTTTAGAGGGGACAGGGCATGGCTACACCTTC	CASSLEGTGHGYTF
TRBJ1-2	TRBD1	many	14	TRBV20-1	TGCAGTGCTTCCCTCGACAGGGGTATCTATGGCTACACCTTC	CSASLDRGIYGYTF
TRBJ1-2	NA	few	14	TRBV28	TGTGCCAGCAGTTTAGGTGGGGGGGCCGGTGGCTACACCTTC	CASSLGGGAGGYTF
TRBJ2-5	NA	many	14	TRBV12-3/TRBV12-4	TGTGCCAGCAGTGGAACGGAGGGCCTGGAGACCCAGTACTTC	CASSGTEGLETQYF
TRBJ2-7	TRBD2	NA	14	TRBV18	TGTGCCAGCTCACCTAGCGGGAGGAACTACGAGCAGTACTTC	CASSPSGRNYEQYF
TRBJ2-7	NA	NA	11	TRBV25-1	TGTGCCAGCAACCCGGCATGCGAGCAGTACTTC	CASNPACEQYF
TRBJ1-3	NA	many	14	TRBV29-1	TGCAGCGTTGGGTTAGGACATGCTGGAAACACCATATATTTT	CSVGLGHAGNTIYF
TRBJ2-7	NA	many	12	TRBV6-2/TRBV6-3	TGTGCCAGCAGTCACAGTACCTACGAGCAGTACTTC	CASSHSTYEQYF